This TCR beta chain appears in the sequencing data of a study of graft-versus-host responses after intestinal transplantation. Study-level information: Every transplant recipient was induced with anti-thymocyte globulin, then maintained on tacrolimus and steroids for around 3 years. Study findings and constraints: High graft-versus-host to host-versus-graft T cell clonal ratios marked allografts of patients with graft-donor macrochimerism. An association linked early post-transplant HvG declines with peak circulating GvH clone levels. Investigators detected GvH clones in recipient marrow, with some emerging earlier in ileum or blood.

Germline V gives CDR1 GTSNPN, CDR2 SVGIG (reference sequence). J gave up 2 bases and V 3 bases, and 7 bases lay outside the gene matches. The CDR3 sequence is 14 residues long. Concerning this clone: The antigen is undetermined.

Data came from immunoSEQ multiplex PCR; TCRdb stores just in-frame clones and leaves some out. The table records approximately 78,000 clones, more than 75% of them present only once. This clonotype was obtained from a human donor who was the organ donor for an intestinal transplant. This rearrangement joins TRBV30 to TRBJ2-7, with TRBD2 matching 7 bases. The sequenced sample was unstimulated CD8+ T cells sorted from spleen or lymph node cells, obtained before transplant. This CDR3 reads CAWSEGLKPYEQYF. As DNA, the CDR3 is TGTGCCTGGAGCGAGGGACTAAAACCCTACGAGCAGTACTTC.